One sample yielded the 15 T cell receptor beta chains listed below, sequenced in a study of regulatory T cells in long-lasting Graves disease. Described time point: newly diagnosed GD, antithyroid drugs for less than 3 months. The TCR library was prepared using RNA isolated from PBMCs. Relying on iRepertoire HTBI primers and Arm-PCR of CDR3 regions, the team built TCR beta libraries. TCRdb called the multiplex PCR reads again in MiXCR, with one record for every CDR3 protein. The table lists roughly 220,000 distinct CDR3 sequences, about 16% of them singletons, with around 20% in the top ten. Material: peripheral blood mononuclear cells (PBMCs), obtained at new diagnosis, from a patient treated with antithyroid drugs. The receptors stem from a female donor with Graves disease.

This clonotype appeared many times. This sequence joins TRBV24-1 and TRBJ2-1; 11 nucleotides line up with TRBD2. Germline V gives CDR1 KGHDR, CDR2 SFDVKD. V lost 2 bases and J lost 7; bases outside the gene matches: 12. CDR3 length: 18 amino acids. The CDR3 DNA is TGTGCCACCAGTGATTCGTCTCCTCTAGCGGGAGGAGGGAATGAGCAGTTCTTC. Its translation is CATSDSSPLAGGGNEQFF.

This clonotype was seen many times. The chain couples TRBV7-2 to TRBJ2-1; no firm D call. Per the germline V gene, CDR1 is SGHTA and CDR2 is FQGNSA. The V end lost 1 base, the J end lost 0 bases, and 7 bases lay between the germline ends. CDR3 size: 15 residues. CDR3 nucleotide sequence: TGTGCCAGCAGCTTAGGGAGTGACTCCTACAATGAGCAGTTCTTC. Translation gives CASSLGSDSYNEQFF. Full variable domain (rest looked up from reference TRBV7-2 and TRBJ2-1): GAGVSQSPSNKVTEKGKDVELRCDPISGHTALYWYRQSLGQGLEFLIYFQGNSAPDKSGLPSDRFSAERTGGSVSTLTIQRTQQEDSAVYLCASSLGSDSYNEQFFGPGTRLTVL.

This chain joins TRBV6-1 and TRBJ2-1; 9 bases are shared with TRBD2. Germline V gene data show CDR1 as MNHNS and CDR2 as SASEGT. The CDR3 loop spans 17 amino acids. Losses at the gene ends were 6 bases for V and 6 bases for J; bases not matched to a gene: 15. The chain's CDR3 is CASSQGMASGNGNEQFF. CDR3 sequence (DNA): TGTGCCAGCAGCCAGGGAATGGCTAGCGGGAATGGCAATGAGCAGTTCTTC.

This clonotype was counted many times. The chain recombines TRBV29-1 with TRBJ2-2; TRBD2 matches at 8 bases. Germline assignment: CDR1 SQVTM and CDR2 ANQGSEA. Trimming at V came to 0 bases and at J to 6 bases, leaving 6 bases not matched to a gene. This CDR3 spans 15 amino acids. CDR3 coding DNA: TGCAGCGTTGAAGAAAGCGGGAGAGTCGCCGGGGAGCTGTTTTTT. It codes for CSVEESGRVAGELFF.

The chain is built from TRBV29-1 and TRBJ2-5; 7 positions agree with TRBD1. The length of the CDR3 is 16 residues. Per germline, CDR1 SQVTM and CDR2 ANQGSEA. V was pared by 0 bases and J by 4 bases, with 11 bases of the junction left unmatched. The DNA of the CDR3 is TGCAGCGTTGAAGATAGGGACAGCAAACTTATAGAGACCCAGTACTTC. Translation: CSVEDRDSKLIETQYF.

This clonotype was recorded many times. The gene calls are TRBV20-1 and TRBJ2-7; 13 nucleotides line up with TRBD2. Germline V gives CDR1 DFQATT, CDR2 SNEGSKA (reference sequence). This CDR3 comprises 19 residues. The V segment lost 1 base and the J segment 3 bases; nucleotides outside the gene matches: 15. For the CDR3, the DNA is TGCAGTGCTAGAGGACCTCGGACTAGCGGGAGCGCTCAGAGCTACGAGCAGTACTTC. This encodes CSARGPRTSGSAQSYEQYF.

Of note for this clonotype: A read error may explain this, as a much larger clone is one base away. It is likely a read error, because the conserved phenylalanine at the end of the CDR3 is missing. The gene calls are TRBV6-2 or TRBV6-3 and TRBJ2-7, with D perhaps matching TRBD1 or TRBD2 (5 bases each). Trimming left V 8 bases short and J 2 bases short, with 19 bases between. Germline V gene data show CDR1 as MNHEY and CDR2 as SVGEGT. The CDR3 has 15 amino acids. The CDR3: CASSLAGTPAYEQYS. The CDR3 DNA reads as TGTGCCAGCTCCCTCGCCGGGACCCCCGCCTACGAGCAGTACTCC.

The table lists this clonotype with many counts. V gene TRBV20-1 combines with J gene TRBJ2-7; no firm D call. The CDR3 sequence is 13 residues long. The germline CDR1 and CDR2 sequences are DFQATT and SNEGSKA (reference sequence). V was clipped by 4 bases and J by 7 bases, with 17 bases between them. CDR3 nucleotides: TGCAGTGCTAAGTCCGGACGGAGCTGGGAGCAGTACTTC. Amino acid sequence: CSAKSGRSWEQYF.

This clonotype has a single count. This rearrangement joins TRBV27 to TRBJ2-7; 14 positions match TRBD2. The CDR3 loop spans 16 amino acids. The junction had 8 bases not matched to a gene; V was cut back by 6 bases and J by 4 bases. CDR1 is MNHEY, CDR2 SMNVEV, per germline (reference sequence). CDR3 sequence (DNA): TGTGCCAGCAGGAAGACTAGCGGGAGGGGCGGGTACGAGCAGTACTTC. This gives the protein CASRKTSGRGGYEQYF.

In its sample, this clonotype was seen many times. This rearrangement joins TRBV2 to TRBJ2-6, with D tentatively TRBD2 (6 bases). CDR1 is SNHLY, CDR2 FYNNEI, per germline. This CDR3 is 18 amino acids long. The V end was cut by 11 bases, the J end by 1 base, with 24 bases between. The CDR3 sequence is CAGGLRIPSRSGANVLTF. The CDR3 DNA reads as TGTGCCGGGGGGTTGAGGATTCCCTCCAGGTCTGGGGCCAACGTCCTGACTTTC.

This clonotype has more than one count but fewer than ten. Being one base from a much bigger clone, this may be a read error. V is TRBV30 and J is TRBJ1-2, with no clear D. CDR1 and CDR2 from the germline V gene are GTSNPN and SVGIG (reference sequence). This CDR3 contains 14 residues. The CDR3 sequence: CARSSGRSNYGYTF. In DNA, the CDR3 is TGTGCCCGGAGCTCGGGGAGGAGTAACTATGGCTACACCTTC. Together with reference TRBV30 and TRBJ1-2, the CDR3 gives the full variable domain: SQTIHQWPATLVQPVGSPLSLECTVEGTSNPNLYWYRQAAGRGLQLLFYSVGIGQISSEVPQNLSASRPQDRQFILSSKKLLLSDSGFYLCARSSGRSNYGYTFGSGTRLTVV.

This clonotype has a count of ten or more. The V and J genes are TRBV2 and TRBJ2-7; maybe TRBD2 (5 bases). The CDR3 covers 14 residues. Germline CDR1 is SNHLY and CDR2 is FYNNEI. V lost 3 bases, J lost 2 bases, and 11 bases lay in between. This chain's CDR3 is CASSEPRGTYEQYF. The CDR3 nucleotides read TGTGCCAGCAGTGAGCCTCGGGGAACCTACGAGCAGTACTTC.

This clonotype was counted many times. The rearrangement links TRBV7-3 to TRBJ1-3; unclear D gene. The CDR3 runs 13 residues. CDR1 SGHTA and CDR2 FQGTGA come from the germline V gene. The V and J ends lost 4 bases and 2 bases respectively, with 6 bases between them. The CDR3 DNA reads TGTGCCAGCAGCTCGAATCCTGGAAACACCATATATTTT. This translates into CASSSNPGNTIYF.

This clonotype was detected ten times or more. For the CDR3, the DNA is TGTGCCTGGGGCCGACTAGCGGGCCAGGAGCAGTACTTC. It translates to CAWGRLAGQEQYF. The chain has TRBV30 and TRBJ2-7; 10 nucleotides line up with TRBD2. The germline CDR1 and CDR2 sequences are GTSNPN and SVGIG (reference sequence). V shed 5 bases and J 7 bases; nucleotides not matched to a gene: 8. The CDR3 is made up of 13 amino acids.

This clonotype was counted at least ten times. V usage is TRBV5-5 and J usage is TRBJ1-5, with D possibly matching TRBD1 (5 bases). Germline V gene lookup returns CDR1 SGHKS and CDR2 YYEKEE (reference sequence). This CDR3 contains 17 residues. V was shortened by 0 bases and J by 4 bases, with 17 bases between the two germline ends. Here the CDR3 reads CASSLDPTAVSNQPQHF. CDR3 bases: TGTGCCAGCAGCTTGGACCCGACAGCGGTCAGTAATCAGCCCCAGCATTTT.